The T cell receptor (beta chain) under discussion was sequenced for a study of T-cell memory formation after mild COVID-19. Across the study: Each donor largely had its own TCR clusters.

TCRdb recomputed calls from the 5' RACE reads with MiXCR, one row per CDR3 protein. The sample lists under 300,000 distinct CDR3 sequences, roughly 8.2% occurring once. The germline V gene has CDR1 KGHSH and CDR2 LQKENI. The germline V and J ends were trimmed by 6 bases and 1 base, with 11 bases remaining between them. The length of the CDR3 is 14 residues. The clonotype comes from a man aged 18 to 35 who had mild COVID-19 (a few samples of this study predate the infection). Cell type and time point are not known. Sequenced material: PBMCs or a T cell subset sorted from them (not recorded which). The gene calls are TRBV18 and TRBJ2-3; no clear D gene. CDR3: CASSPMDGTDTQYF. The CDR3 DNA reads TGTGCCAGCTCTCCTATGGACGGCACAGATACGCAGTATTTT.